A single sample is the source of the 10 T cell receptor beta chains below, sequenced in a study of T cells in Graves' hyperthyroidism and ophthalmopathy. The TCR beta CDR3 regions underwent amplification using RNA transcripts as the source. With the HTBI primer set, the TCR CDR3 went through a first round of RT-PCR. MiXCR was run by TCRdb on the multiplex PCR reads, yielding one entry per CDR3 protein. The table lists under 700,000 distinct CDR3 sequences, more than 45% of them singletons. The sequencing input was peripheral blood or thyroid tissue (not recorded which). The receptor set was obtained from a woman between 18 and 29 years old with Graves' hyperthyroidism.

This clonotype appeared a single time. A read error may explain this, as a much larger clone is one base away. The rearrangement links TRBV24-1 to TRBJ2-5; the D gene is possibly TRBD1 (6 bases). The CDR3 extends over 14 amino acids. Germline assignment: CDR1 KGHDR and CDR2 SFDVKD. The CDR3 sequence is CASSDRPTGETQYF. The CDR3 DNA is TGTGCCAGCAGTGATCGCCCCACAGGGGAGACCCAGTACTTC.

The sample holds many counts of this clonotype. This chain joins TRBV29-1 and TRBJ2-7; unclear D gene. Germline values: CDR1 SQVTM, CDR2 ANQGSEA. Trimming removed 4 bases from V and 0 bases from J, with 7 bases in between. The CDR3 sequence is 12 residues long. CDR3 amino acids: CSVVVGSYEQYF. The CDR3 bases are TGCAGCGTTGTGGTAGGCTCCTACGAGCAGTACTTC.

The rearrangement joins TRBV14 to TRBJ1-2; unclear D gene. The germline V and J ends were trimmed by 3 bases and 4 bases, with 12 bases remaining between them. The CDR3 consists of 14 residues. Per the germline V gene, CDR1 is SGHDN and CDR2 is FVKESK. The chain's CDR3 is CASSHWTAAYGYTF. The CDR3 DNA follows: TGTGCCAGCAGCCATTGGACGGCGGCCTATGGCTACACCTTC. Filled out from reference TRBV14 and TRBJ1-2, the complete variable domain reads EAGVTQFPSHSVIEKGQTVTLRCDPISGHDNLYWYRRVMGKEIKFLLHFVKESKQDESGMPNNRFLAERTGGTYSTLKVQPAELEDSGVYFCASSHWTAAYGYTFGSGTRLTVV.

This sequence joins TRBV20-1 and TRBJ1-4; D remains ambiguous. The V gene's germline CDR1 is DFQATT and CDR2 SNEGSKA (reference sequence). CDR3 size: 14 residues. The V end lost 5 bases, the J end lost 8 bases, and 18 bases lay between the germline ends. The CDR3 is CSASGAAPIEKLFF. The CDR3 nucleotides are TGCAGTGCTTCCGGAGCCGCCCCAATAGAAAAACTGTTTTTT.

This clonotype was seen repeatedly, ten times or more. This chain links TRBV7-2 with TRBJ1-4; no definite D call. Per germline, CDR1 SGHTA and CDR2 FQGNSA. The CDR3 loop spans 15 amino acids. Trimming removed 5 bases from V and 7 bases from J, with 17 bases in between. CDR3 DNA sequence: TGTGCCAGCAGCGCCCCGGGGAATCCGGCTGAAAAACTGTTTTTT. Translated, it gives CASSAPGNPAEKLFF.

Comments on this clonotype: Without the conserved terminal phenylalanine or tryptophan, this CDR3 likely stems from a read error. The chain is built from TRBV7-6 and TRBJ2-7; 13 bases agree with TRBD2. The CDR3 consists of 16 residues. Germline CDR1 is SGHVS and CDR2 is FNYEAQ. With 1 base clipped from V and 4 bases from J, the junction kept 4 bases outside the gene matches. The CDR3 is CASSLGSTSGRYEQYL. CDR3 DNA sequence: TGTGCCAGCAGCTTAGGGTCGACTAGCGGGAGGTACGAGCAGTACCTC.

About this clonotype: A junction end diverges from the germline sequence, so it may reflect a read error. The V call is TRBV7-8, the J call TRBJ2-7; D not certain. The CDR3 is made up of 15 amino acids. Looked up from germline, CDR1 is SGHVS and CDR2 is FQNEAQ. CDR3 loop: CASSLGSVSSYERYF. The CDR3 bases are TGTGCCAGCAGCTTAGGGTCGGTCAGCTCCTACGAGCGGTACTTC.

The V gene is TRBV19, the J gene TRBJ2-5; TRBD2 might be the D (6 bases). Trimming pared 4 bases from V and 1 base from J, leaving 16 bases between. Germline CDR1 and CDR2: LNHDA and SQIVND (reference sequence). The CDR3 has 16 residues. CDR3 in DNA: TGTGCCAGTAGTAAGGGTCAGCGGGTGGGCCAAGAGACCCAGTACTTC. It yields the protein CASSKGQRVGQETQYF.

This clonotype was seen at least ten times. In nucleotides, the CDR3 is TGCGCCAGCAGCTTGAATGCTTACGAGCAGTACTTC. This codes for CASSLNAYEQYF. J is TRBJ2-7 and V is TRBV5-1; D not certain. Trimming stripped 1 base from V and 4 bases from J, with 6 bases between. Germline lookup yields CDR1 SGHRS and CDR2 YFSETQ. The CDR3 covers 12 residues.

V and J are TRBV19 and TRBJ2-5, with TRBD2 matching 9 bases. CDR3 length: 16 amino acids. V lost 4 bases and J lost 3; bases outside the gene matches: 9. Germline assignment: CDR1 LNHDA and CDR2 SQIVND (reference sequence). The CDR3: CASSKTGLAWEETQYF. CDR3 bases: TGTGCCAGTAGTAAAACGGGACTAGCTTGGGAAGAGACCCAGTACTTC.